The count of the clone carrying this T cell receptor (beta chain) is one. What it recognizes is unknown. Making TCR cDNA involved 5'RACE template switching, which added UMIs and a universal primer site. TCRdb reanalysed the 5' RACE reads using MiXCR and keeps one entry per CDR3 protein. The data contain approximately 120,000 distinct CDR3 sequences, about 8.4% of them seen just once; the ten biggest clones take up almost 40%. Germline lookup yields CDR1 SGHRS and CDR2 YFSETQ. This CDR3 is built from 17 residues. Germline trimming cut 0 bases from V and 2 bases from J; bases unmatched to any gene: 10. These data belong to a study of T cells after yellow fever vaccination. Study-level findings and limits: Clonotypes appearing in both CD4 and CD8 compartments existed, and their share was small.

V gene TRBV5-1 combines with J gene TRBJ2-7, with TRBD1 matching over 8 bases. The receptor comes from a man younger than 35 who received the YFV17D yellow fever vaccine. Sequencing was performed on CD8+ T cells sorted from PBMCs, taken on the day of the yellow fever booster vaccination. CDR3 sequence: CASSLATLGQGAYEQYF. The CDR3 DNA reads as TGCGCCAGCAGCTTGGCCACGCTAGGACAGGGTGCCTACGAGCAGTACTTC.